Below, 5 T cell receptor beta chains from the same sample are listed, as sequenced in a study of T cells in Graves' hyperthyroidism and ophthalmopathy. RNA transcripts gave rise to amplified TCR beta CDR3 regions. When the TCR CDR3 underwent first-round RT-PCR, the HTBI primer set was used. TCRdb analysed the multiplex PCR reads with MiXCR anew, one entry per CDR3 protein. The sample has roughly 510,000 distinct CDR3 sequences; more than 20% are singletons. The sequenced sample was blood. Receptors originate from a man between 18 and 29 years old with Graves' hyperthyroidism.

The chain recombines TRBV10-2 with TRBJ2-6; D perhaps matches TRBD1 (6 bases). The CDR3 sequence is 14 residues long. The V gene's germline CDR1 is WSHSY and CDR2 SAAADI. Trimming cost V 3 bases and J 4 bases, with 7 bases left between them. CDR3 loop: CASSEGGGANVLTF. Written as DNA, the CDR3 is TGCGCCAGCAGTGAAGGGGGAGGGGCCAACGTCCTGACTTTC.

As concerns this clonotype: A much more abundant neighbour one base away suggests this may be a read error. V gene TRBV6-5 combines with J gene TRBJ1-6; possible D gene TRBD1, 5 bases. Trimming removed 6 bases at V and 4 bases at J, with 13 bases between. Germline V gene data show CDR1 as MNHEY and CDR2 as SVGAGI. The CDR3 runs 15 residues. CDR3 sequence: CASSYGADYNSPLHF. CDR3 DNA: TGTGCCAGCAGCTACGGGGCAGATTATAATTCACCCCTCCACTTT.

This clonotype was detected a few times. The chain joins TRBV12-3 or TRBV12-4 to TRBJ2-2; a weak D match, TRBD1 (6 bases). CDR3 length equals 16 residues. Trimming took off 2 bases at V and 0 bases at J, with 10 bases between the two ends. This chain's CDR3 is CASSLRDNANTGELFF. The CDR3 DNA reads as TGTGCCAGCAGTTTACGGGACAATGCGAACACCGGGGAGCTGTTTTTT.

This clonotype has just a few counts. The chain uses TRBV20-1 and TRBJ2-3, with 8 bases lining up with TRBD2. Germline CDR1 and CDR2: DFQATT and SNEGSKA (reference sequence). V gave up 4 bases and J gave up 0 bases; unmatched junction bases: 6. CDR3 length: 15 residues. The CDR3 loop reads CSATRAGGSTDTQYF. Here the CDR3 DNA reads TGCAGTGCTACCAGGGCGGGGGGCAGCACAGATACGCAGTATTTT.

This clonotype was counted many times. The chain has TRBV5-1 and TRBJ1-2, with D unresolved. The CDR3 runs 16 residues. V shed 1 base and J shed 3 bases, with 16 bases lying between them. The V gene's germline CDR1 is SGHRS and CDR2 YFSETQ. CDR3 amino acids: CASSLTLGSSDYGYTF. The CDR3 DNA reads TGCGCCAGCAGCTTGACGTTGGGTAGCAGCGACTATGGCTACACCTTC.